This record concerns one T cell receptor beta chain sequence. Its antigen is still unknown. This entry comes from a study of blood T cells in healthy people across ages. Findings and caveats of the study: Older individuals had lower TCR beta diversity per million T cells (the decline was roughly linear). It was held that diversity estimates obtained from one million T cells represented underestimates. Naive T cell percentage and TCR beta diversity correlated strongly.

A sample-barcoded 5' primer and a J-beta primer mix were used in a second PCR of roughly 6 to 11 cycles. TCRdb re-derived calls from the 5' RACE reads in MiXCR, one entry per CDR3 protein. The data contain some 800,000 distinct CDR3 sequences, under 45% of them singletons. The sample consisted of blood. The sequence was collected from a man in his fifties or sixties in good health.

CDR3 DNA: TGTGCCAGCAGCCAACTGACTAGCGGGGCCCTTAATGAGCAGTTCTTC. It encodes CASSQLTSGALNEQFF. The rearrangement joins TRBV14 to TRBJ2-1, with TRBD2 matching 11 bases. With 2 bases clipped from V and 7 bases from J, the junction kept 7 bases outside the gene matches. The CDR3 totals 16 residues. The germline CDR1 and CDR2 sequences are SGHDN and FVKESK. Filled out from reference TRBV14 and TRBJ2-1, the complete variable domain reads EAGVTQFPSHSVIEKGQTVTLRCDPISGHDNLYWYRRVMGKEIKFLLHFVKESKQDESGMPNNRFLAERTGGTYSTLKVQPAELEDSGVYFCASSQLTSGALNEQFFGPGTRLTVL.